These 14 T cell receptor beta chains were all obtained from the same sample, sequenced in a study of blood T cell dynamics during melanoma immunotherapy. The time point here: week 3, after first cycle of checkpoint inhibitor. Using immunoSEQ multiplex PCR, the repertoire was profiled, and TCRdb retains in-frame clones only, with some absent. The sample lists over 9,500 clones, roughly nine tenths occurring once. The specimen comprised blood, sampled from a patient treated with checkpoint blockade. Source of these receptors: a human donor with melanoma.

Here the CDR3 DNA reads TGTGCCAGCTCACCATTGGGCGGGCCCTACGAGCAGTACTTC. Translating gives CASSPLGGPYEQYF. The V gene is TRBV18, the J gene TRBJ2-7; D might be TRBD2 (5 bases). There are 14 residues in the CDR3. V shed 2 bases and J shed 2 bases, with 10 bases lying between them. Looked up from germline, CDR1 is KGHSH and CDR2 is LQKENI.

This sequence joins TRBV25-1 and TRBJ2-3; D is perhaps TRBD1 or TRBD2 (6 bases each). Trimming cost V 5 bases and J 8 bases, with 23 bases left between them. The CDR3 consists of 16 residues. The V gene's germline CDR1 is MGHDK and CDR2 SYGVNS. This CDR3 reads CASSPSYREDMATQYF. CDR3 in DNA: TGTGCCAGCAGTCCGTCCTACAGGGAGGATATGGCTACGCAGTATTTT.

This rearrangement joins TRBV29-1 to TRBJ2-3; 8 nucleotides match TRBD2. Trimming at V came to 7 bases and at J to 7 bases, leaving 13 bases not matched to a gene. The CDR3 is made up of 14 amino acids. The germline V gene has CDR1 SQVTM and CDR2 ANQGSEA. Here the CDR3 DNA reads TGCAGCGCTGGGGGCGGCGGGGGGCCTAATACGCAGTATTTT. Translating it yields CSAGGGGGPNTQYF.

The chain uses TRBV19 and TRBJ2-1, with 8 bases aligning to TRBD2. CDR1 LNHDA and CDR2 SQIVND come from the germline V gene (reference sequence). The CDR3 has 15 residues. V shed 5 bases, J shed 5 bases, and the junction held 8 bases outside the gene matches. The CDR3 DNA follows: TGTGCCAGTAGTGTCGGGACTAGAGGTGACAATGAGCAGTTCTTC. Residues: CASSVGTRGDNEQFF.

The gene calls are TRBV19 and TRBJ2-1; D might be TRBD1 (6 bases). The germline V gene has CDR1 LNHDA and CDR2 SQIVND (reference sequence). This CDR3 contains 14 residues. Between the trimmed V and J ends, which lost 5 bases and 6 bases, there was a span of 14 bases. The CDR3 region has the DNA TGTGCCAGTAGTGCGGACAGCTGGGGCAATGAGCAGTTCTTC. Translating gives CASSADSWGNEQFF.

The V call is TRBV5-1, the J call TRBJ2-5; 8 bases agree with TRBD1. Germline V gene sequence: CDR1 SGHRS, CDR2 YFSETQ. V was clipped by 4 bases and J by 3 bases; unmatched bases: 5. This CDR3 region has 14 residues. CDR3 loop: CASSPTGVEETQYF. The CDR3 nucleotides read TGCGCCAGCAGCCCGACAGGGGTGGAAGAGACCCAGTACTTC.

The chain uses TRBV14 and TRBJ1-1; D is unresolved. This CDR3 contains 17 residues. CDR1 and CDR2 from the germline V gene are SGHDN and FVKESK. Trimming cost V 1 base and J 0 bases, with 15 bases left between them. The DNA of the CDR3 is TGTGCCAGCAGCCAAGGGGTCTGGTTGGGGTTGAACACTGAAGCTTTCTTT. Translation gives CASSQGVWLGLNTEAFF.

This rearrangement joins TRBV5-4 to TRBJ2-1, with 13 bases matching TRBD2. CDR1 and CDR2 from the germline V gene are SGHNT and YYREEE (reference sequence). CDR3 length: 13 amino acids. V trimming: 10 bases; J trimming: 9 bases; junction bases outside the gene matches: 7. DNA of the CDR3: TGTGCCGGCACTAGCGGGAGGGCCGTTGAGCAGTTCTTC. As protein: CAGTSGRAVEQFF.

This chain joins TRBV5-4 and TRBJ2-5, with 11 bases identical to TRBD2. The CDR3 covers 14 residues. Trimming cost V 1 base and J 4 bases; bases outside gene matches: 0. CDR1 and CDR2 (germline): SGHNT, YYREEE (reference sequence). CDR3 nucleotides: TGTGCCAGCAGCTTGACTAGCGGGAGAGAGACCCAGTACTTC. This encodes CASSLTSGRETQYF.

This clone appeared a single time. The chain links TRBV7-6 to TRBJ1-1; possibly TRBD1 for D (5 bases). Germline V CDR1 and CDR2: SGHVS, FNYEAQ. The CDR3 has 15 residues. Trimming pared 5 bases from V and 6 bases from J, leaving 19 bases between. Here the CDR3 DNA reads TGTGCCAGCAGCGAGCGACGTGCGGGGCTGGCTGAAGCTTTCTTT. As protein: CASSERRAGLAEAFF.

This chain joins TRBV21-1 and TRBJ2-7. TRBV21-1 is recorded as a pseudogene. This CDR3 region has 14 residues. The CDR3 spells CASSPRGDSYEQYF. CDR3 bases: TGTGCCAGCAGCCCCCGGGGGGACAGCTACGAGCAGTACTTC.

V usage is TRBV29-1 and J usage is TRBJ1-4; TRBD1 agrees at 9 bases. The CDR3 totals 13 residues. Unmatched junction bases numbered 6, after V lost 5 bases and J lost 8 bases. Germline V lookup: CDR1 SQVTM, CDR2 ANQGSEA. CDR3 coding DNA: TGCAGCGTTCTACAGGGGGCCCGGGAAAAACTGTTTTTT. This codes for CSVLQGAREKLFF.

The CDR3 sequence: CASSLAQGLAYEQYF. The CDR3 DNA follows: TGTGCCAGCAGCTTAGCGCAGGGACTAGCCTACGAGCAGTACTTC. The rearrangement joins TRBV7-3 to TRBJ2-7; 8 bases are a match to TRBD2. Germline V gene sequence: CDR1 SGHTA, CDR2 FQGTGA. CDR3 length: 15 residues. The V and J ends lost 2 bases and 2 bases, in that order; junction bases with no gene match: 5.

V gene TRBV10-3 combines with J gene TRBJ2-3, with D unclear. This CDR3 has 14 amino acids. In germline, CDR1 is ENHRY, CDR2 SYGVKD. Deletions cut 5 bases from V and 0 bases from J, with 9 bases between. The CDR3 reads CAISWDASTDTQYF. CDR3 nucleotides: TGTGCCATCAGTTGGGATGCGAGCACAGATACGCAGTATTTT.